This T cell receptor (beta chain) was sequenced during a study of T cell responses to AZD1222 COVID-19 vaccine. Germline-derived CDR1 and CDR2 are SGDLS and YYNGEE. The junction had 4 bases not matched to a gene; V was cut back by 4 bases and J by 5 bases. CDR3 size: 14 residues. Concerning this clone: What it recognizes is unknown.

This table comes from immunoSEQ multiplex PCR, and its TCRdb copy is limited to in-frame clones, with some not included. The sample gives 150,000 or so clones, approximately 91% of which show up once; approximately 5.7% is in the top ten. Study-level findings and limits: Targeting of unmutated variant regions was reportedly seen in nearly half of spike-specific TCRs. The donor group comprised mostly white British people and more females; the analysis possibly underestimated clonal diversity. Spike was spanned by vaccine-associated CD4 TCRs, with dominance at 160-218 and 743-854. Vaccination with two AZD1222 doses was followed by a rise in Spike-specific TCR breadth and depth.

Sequencing used peripheral blood, obtained on day 0 of AZD1222 vaccination. The clonotype originates from an adult in good health. The gene calls are TRBV9 and TRBJ2-3; 10 nucleotides align to TRBD2. The CDR3 sequence: CASSSRLAGDTQYF. The CDR3 DNA reads as TGTGCCAGCAGCTCTAGACTAGCGGGAGATACGCAGTATTTT.